What follows is one TCR beta chain and its context. The data were taken from a study of response to subunit inactivated influenza vaccine. MiXCR, applied by TCRdb to the RT-PCR reads, yields one record per CDR3 protein. This sample carries 500,000 to 700,000 distinct CDR3 sequences, approximately 22% of them seen once, and the ten largest clones take about 2.8%. In germline, CDR1 is SGHNT, CDR2 YENEEA. Trimming at V came to 5 bases and at J to 0 bases, leaving 6 bases not matched to a gene. The length of the CDR3 is 15 residues. These data were likewise used in another study, on T cells expressing NK-cell markers. That source notes: The cDNA for TCR beta came from 5'RACE template switching with UMIs.

Sequencing used CD4+ T cells sorted from PBMCs, obtained less than 13 days after vaccination. The V and J genes are TRBV11-3 and TRBJ2-5, with 7 bases lining up with TRBD2. The TCR was taken from a man aged 50 or older who received an inactivated influenza vaccine. The CDR3 sequence is CASSRISGDQETQYF. In nucleotides, the CDR3 is TGTGCCAGCAGCCGAATCAGCGGGGACCAAGAGACCCAGTACTTC.